The 20 T cell receptor beta chains below all came from one sample that was sequenced in a study of regulatory T cells in long-lasting Graves disease. Sample time point: newly diagnosed GD, antithyroid drugs for less than 3 months. PBMC-extracted RNA yielded the TCR library. Combining iRepertoire HTBI primers with Arm-PCR of CDR3 regions, the authors built TCR beta libraries. TCRdb called the multiplex PCR reads again in MiXCR, with one record for every CDR3 protein. The sample consists of 400,000 to 500,000 distinct CDR3 sequences, about 16% of them appearing once. These data also featured in a second study, about T cells in Graves' hyperthyroidism and ophthalmopathy.

Sequenced material: peripheral blood mononuclear cells (PBMCs), taken at new diagnosis, from a patient treated with antithyroid drugs. The receptors were sampled from a woman aged 25 to 39 with Graves disease.

This clonotype was seen at least ten times. The chain has TRBV11-2 and TRBJ2-1; 8 nucleotides agree with TRBD2. CDR3 size: 13 residues. Per germline, CDR1 SGHAT and CDR2 FQNNGV. V was clipped by 2 bases and J by 6 bases; unmatched bases: 0. In nucleotides, the CDR3 is TGTGCCAGCAGCTTAACTAGCGGCAATGAGCAGTTCTTC. This translates into CASSLTSGNEQFF.

This clonotype was detected only a few times. V usage is TRBV28 and J usage is TRBJ1-2; tentatively, D is TRBD1 (5 bases). Trimming removed 3 bases at V and 4 bases at J, with 9 bases between. CDR1 and CDR2 from the germline V gene are MDHEN and SYDVKM. This CDR3 region has 13 residues. For the CDR3, the DNA is TGTGCCAGCAGTTTCCGGGACCTCTATGGCTACACCTTC. Its translation is CASSFRDLYGYTF.

This clonotype occurred many times. At one end, the junction sequence differs from germline, possibly due to a read error. The chain joins TRBV5-6 to TRBJ1-6; TRBD1 matches 7 bases. The CDR3 sequence is 15 residues long. Germline V gene sequence: CDR1 SGHDT, CDR2 YYEEEE. In DNA form, the CDR3 reads TGTGCCAGCAGCCGGGGACAGTCAGGGGCTTCAGCCCTCCACTTT. Translated, it gives CASSRGQSGASALHF. The complete variable domain, with remaining parts taken from reference TRBV5-6 and TRBJ1-6, reads DAGVTQSPTHLIKTRGQQVTLRCSPKSGHDTVSWYQQALGQGPQFIFQYYEEEERQRGNFPDRFSGHQFPNYSSELNVNALLLGDSALYLCASSRGQSGASALHFGNGTRLTVT.

This clonotype was seen at least ten times. V is TRBV3-1 and J is TRBJ2-1; 10 bases align to TRBD2. Trimming at V came to 2 bases and at J to 6 bases, leaving 16 bases not matched to a gene. Germline-derived CDR1 and CDR2 are LGHDT and YNNKEL (reference sequence). CDR3 length: 19 amino acids. In DNA, the CDR3 is TGTGCCAGCAGCCAAAAATCTCTGGTGGGACTAGCGTTAAGCAATGAGCAGTTCTTC. Amino acid sequence: CASSQKSLVGLALSNEQFF.

A few counts support this clonotype. CDR3 amino acids: CASSQLHSSYNEQFF. The CDR3 bases are TGCGCCAGCAGCCAACTACATAGCTCCTACAATGAGCAGTTCTTC. This chain connects TRBV4-1 to TRBJ2-1; D is ambiguous. V was clipped by 2 bases and J by 0 bases, with 8 bases between them. CDR1 MGHRA and CDR2 YSYEKL come from the germline V gene. There are 15 residues in the CDR3.

This clonotype was detected only a few times. Possible read error: a much larger clone is one base away. The chain is built from TRBV12-3 or TRBV12-4 and TRBJ2-1; maybe TRBD1 (5 bases). The CDR3 has 16 amino acids. CDR3 region: CASSPQVRTINNGQFF. CDR3 DNA: TGTGCCAGCAGTCCCCAAGTAAGGACAATCAACAATGGGCAGTTCTTC.

This clonotype was counted only a few times. The chain carries TRBV29-1 and TRBJ1-2; D unclear. Between the trimmed V and J ends, which lost 3 bases and 2 bases, there was a span of 10 bases. The CDR3 runs 13 residues. Germline CDR1 and CDR2: SQVTM and ANQGSEA. The CDR3 DNA reads TGCAGCGTTGAGGCAGCGATAAACTATGGCTACACCTTC. It codes for CSVEAAINYGYTF.

The chain uses TRBV4-2 and TRBJ2-6; no firm D call. Germline CDR1 is LGHNA and CDR2 is YNFKEQ. The V end was cut by 1 base, the J end by 0 bases, with 7 bases between. This CDR3 comprises 16 residues. The DNA of the CDR3 is TGTGCCAGCAGCCAAGTCCCGGACTCTGGGGCCAACGTCCTGACTTTC. It specifies CASSQVPDSGANVLTF.

The chain couples TRBV6-9 to TRBJ2-1, with D possibly being TRBD2 (6 bases). The CDR3 consists of 15 residues. The V end was cut by 3 bases, the J end by 6 bases, with 15 bases between. Germline lookup yields CDR1 MNHGY and CDR2 SVAAGI. The CDR3 DNA reads TGTGCCAGCAGTTACGGGGGAGTAGGTAGCAATGAGCAGTTCTTC. It encodes CASSYGGVGSNEQFF.

In its sample, this clonotype was seen many times. V is TRBV9 and J is TRBJ2-7, with TRBD2 matching over 12 bases. Germline assignment: CDR1 SGDLS and CDR2 YYNGEE. This CDR3 contains 15 residues. The ends lost 4 bases at V and 3 bases at J; junction bases unmatched: 5. The CDR3 nucleotides are TGTGCCAGCAGCCCGGGACTAGCGGGCCTCTACGAGCAGTACTTC. As protein: CASSPGLAGLYEQYF.

This rearrangement joins TRBV9 to TRBJ2-7, with D perhaps matching TRBD1 (5 bases). The CDR3 has 14 amino acids. Germline V CDR1 and CDR2: SGDLS, YYNGEE. V was shortened by 0 bases and J by 2 bases, with 9 bases between the two germline ends. The CDR3 sequence is CASSVEPGTYEQYF. The CDR3 DNA is TGTGCCAGCAGCGTAGAGCCAGGGACCTACGAGCAGTACTTC. The full variable domain, in which reference TRBV9 and TRBJ2-7 provide the parts outside the CDR3, is DSGVTQTPKHLITATGQRVTLRCSPRSGDLSVYWYQQSLDQGLQFLIQYYNGEERAKGNILERFSAQQFPDLHSELNLSSLELGDSALYFCASSVEPGTYEQYFGPGTRLTVT.

This chain uses TRBV5-4 with TRBJ2-1; 8 bases map to TRBD2. CDR1 and CDR2 from the germline V gene are SGHNT and YYREEE (reference sequence). Losses at the gene ends were 4 bases for V and 7 bases for J; bases not matched to a gene: 10. The CDR3 has 15 amino acids. The CDR3 loop is CASSREGPRGNEQFF. The CDR3 nucleotides read TGTGCCAGCAGCCGGGAGGGCCCGAGGGGTAATGAGCAGTTCTTC.

This clonotype was counted ten times or more. The chain uses TRBV6-1 and TRBJ2-7, with D perhaps being TRBD1 or TRBD2 (7 bases each). Trimming left V 8 bases short and J 3 bases short, with 26 bases between. Germline lookup yields CDR1 MNHNS and CDR2 SASEGT. The CDR3 is 17 amino acids. The CDR3 region has the DNA TGTGCCAGCCGCGGGACAGCGAGGACTAGAGGTCTCTACGAGCAGTACTTC. This sequence encodes CASRGTARTRGLYEQYF.

This clonotype occurred many times. The CDR3 protein is CASGSNSVAGGYTF. In DNA, the CDR3 is TGTGCTAGTGGTTCCAACTCGGTTGCGGGTGGCTACACCTTC. The gene calls are TRBV12-5 and TRBJ1-2, with D unclear. The CDR3 totals 14 residues. Germline V gene sequence: CDR1 LGHNT, CDR2 FRNRAP. V was trimmed by 4 bases and J by 7 bases, leaving 16 bases between them.

In its sample, this clonotype was seen a few times. The chain combines TRBV11-3 with TRBJ2-3; TRBD2 aligns across 8 bases. Losses at the gene ends were 5 bases for V and 8 bases for J; bases not matched to a gene: 15. This CDR3 contains 16 residues. From germline, CDR1 is SGHNT and CDR2 YENEEA. CDR3 residues: CASSLQAGVGLSTQYF. As DNA, the CDR3 is TGTGCCAGCAGCCTCCAAGCGGGAGTAGGGTTGAGTACGCAGTATTTT.

This clonotype has ten or more counts. CDR3 protein: CSARRQGAWNQPQHF. The DNA of the CDR3 is TGCAGTGCTAGGAGGCAGGGGGCCTGGAATCAGCCCCAGCATTTT. The chain recombines TRBV20-1 with TRBJ1-5, with 8 bases that match TRBD1. With 3 bases clipped from V and 4 bases from J, the junction kept 8 bases outside the gene matches. Germline assignment: CDR1 DFQATT and CDR2 SNEGSKA (reference sequence). This CDR3 comprises 15 residues.

As to this clonotype: With a much larger clone just one base away, this may be a read error. The chain uses TRBV12-5 and TRBJ2-7; D gene ambiguous. V was shortened by 3 bases and J by 2 bases, with 5 bases between the two germline ends. The CDR3 length is 12 residues. Germline assignment: CDR1 LGHNT and CDR2 FRNRAP. The CDR3 DNA reads as TGTGCTAGTGGTTTAAAGGCCTACGAGCAGTACTTC. It codes for CASGLKAYEQYF.

The chain links TRBV25-1 to TRBJ1-1, with D uncertain. V shed 6 bases and J shed 2 bases, with 10 bases lying between them. CDR1 and CDR2 (germline): MGHDK, SYGVNS. This CDR3 has 13 residues. CDR3 protein: CASRMSDNTEAFF. CDR3 sequence (DNA): TGTGCCAGCAGAATGTCCGATAACACTGAAGCTTTCTTT.

This clonotype has only a few counts. The chain has TRBV5-1 and TRBJ2-7, with TRBD2 matching 7 bases. The CDR3 extends over 13 amino acids. In germline, CDR1 is SGHRS, CDR2 YFSETQ. Trimming at V came to 5 bases and at J to 6 bases, leaving 8 bases not matched to a gene. CDR3 DNA sequence: TGCGCCAGCAGGGAGCGGGATTGGGGCGAGCAGTACTTC. Protein: CASRERDWGEQYF.

This clonotype occurred many times. V gene TRBV6-2 or TRBV6-3 combines with J gene TRBJ2-2, with D perhaps matching TRBD2 (6 bases). The germline gives CDR1 MNHEY, CDR2 SVGEGT. The CDR3 covers 18 residues. Trimming pared 7 bases from V and 3 bases from J, leaving 24 bases between. The DNA of the CDR3 is TGTGCCAGCACTCCTCTCGGGGCCGGGACTGGGTACACCGGGGAGCTGTTTTTT. Residues: CASTPLGAGTGYTGELFF.